This T cell receptor beta chain was sequenced during a study of response to subunit inactivated influenza vaccine. Study-wide findings and caveats: With each seasonal influenza vaccination, the authors suggested, few new T cells are recruited.

TCRdb re-analysed the RT-PCR reads in MiXCR, keeping a single row per CDR3 protein. The sample carries about 800,000 distinct CDR3 sequences, over 20% recorded once. There are 14 residues in the CDR3. The germline V gene has CDR1 LGHNA and CDR2 YNFKEQ. Deletions cut 1 base from V and 4 bases from J, with 10 bases between. With regard to this clonotype: What it binds is unknown.

Sequencing used PBMCs from blood, obtained 4 to 6 days after vaccination. The clonotype comes from a man between 45 and 60 years old who received an inactivated influenza vaccine. V usage is TRBV4-2 and J usage is TRBJ1-2; D remains ambiguous. CDR3 loop: CASSQVTSSYGYTF. Written as DNA, the CDR3 is TGTGCCAGCAGCCAAGTAACGAGCAGCTATGGCTACACCTTC.